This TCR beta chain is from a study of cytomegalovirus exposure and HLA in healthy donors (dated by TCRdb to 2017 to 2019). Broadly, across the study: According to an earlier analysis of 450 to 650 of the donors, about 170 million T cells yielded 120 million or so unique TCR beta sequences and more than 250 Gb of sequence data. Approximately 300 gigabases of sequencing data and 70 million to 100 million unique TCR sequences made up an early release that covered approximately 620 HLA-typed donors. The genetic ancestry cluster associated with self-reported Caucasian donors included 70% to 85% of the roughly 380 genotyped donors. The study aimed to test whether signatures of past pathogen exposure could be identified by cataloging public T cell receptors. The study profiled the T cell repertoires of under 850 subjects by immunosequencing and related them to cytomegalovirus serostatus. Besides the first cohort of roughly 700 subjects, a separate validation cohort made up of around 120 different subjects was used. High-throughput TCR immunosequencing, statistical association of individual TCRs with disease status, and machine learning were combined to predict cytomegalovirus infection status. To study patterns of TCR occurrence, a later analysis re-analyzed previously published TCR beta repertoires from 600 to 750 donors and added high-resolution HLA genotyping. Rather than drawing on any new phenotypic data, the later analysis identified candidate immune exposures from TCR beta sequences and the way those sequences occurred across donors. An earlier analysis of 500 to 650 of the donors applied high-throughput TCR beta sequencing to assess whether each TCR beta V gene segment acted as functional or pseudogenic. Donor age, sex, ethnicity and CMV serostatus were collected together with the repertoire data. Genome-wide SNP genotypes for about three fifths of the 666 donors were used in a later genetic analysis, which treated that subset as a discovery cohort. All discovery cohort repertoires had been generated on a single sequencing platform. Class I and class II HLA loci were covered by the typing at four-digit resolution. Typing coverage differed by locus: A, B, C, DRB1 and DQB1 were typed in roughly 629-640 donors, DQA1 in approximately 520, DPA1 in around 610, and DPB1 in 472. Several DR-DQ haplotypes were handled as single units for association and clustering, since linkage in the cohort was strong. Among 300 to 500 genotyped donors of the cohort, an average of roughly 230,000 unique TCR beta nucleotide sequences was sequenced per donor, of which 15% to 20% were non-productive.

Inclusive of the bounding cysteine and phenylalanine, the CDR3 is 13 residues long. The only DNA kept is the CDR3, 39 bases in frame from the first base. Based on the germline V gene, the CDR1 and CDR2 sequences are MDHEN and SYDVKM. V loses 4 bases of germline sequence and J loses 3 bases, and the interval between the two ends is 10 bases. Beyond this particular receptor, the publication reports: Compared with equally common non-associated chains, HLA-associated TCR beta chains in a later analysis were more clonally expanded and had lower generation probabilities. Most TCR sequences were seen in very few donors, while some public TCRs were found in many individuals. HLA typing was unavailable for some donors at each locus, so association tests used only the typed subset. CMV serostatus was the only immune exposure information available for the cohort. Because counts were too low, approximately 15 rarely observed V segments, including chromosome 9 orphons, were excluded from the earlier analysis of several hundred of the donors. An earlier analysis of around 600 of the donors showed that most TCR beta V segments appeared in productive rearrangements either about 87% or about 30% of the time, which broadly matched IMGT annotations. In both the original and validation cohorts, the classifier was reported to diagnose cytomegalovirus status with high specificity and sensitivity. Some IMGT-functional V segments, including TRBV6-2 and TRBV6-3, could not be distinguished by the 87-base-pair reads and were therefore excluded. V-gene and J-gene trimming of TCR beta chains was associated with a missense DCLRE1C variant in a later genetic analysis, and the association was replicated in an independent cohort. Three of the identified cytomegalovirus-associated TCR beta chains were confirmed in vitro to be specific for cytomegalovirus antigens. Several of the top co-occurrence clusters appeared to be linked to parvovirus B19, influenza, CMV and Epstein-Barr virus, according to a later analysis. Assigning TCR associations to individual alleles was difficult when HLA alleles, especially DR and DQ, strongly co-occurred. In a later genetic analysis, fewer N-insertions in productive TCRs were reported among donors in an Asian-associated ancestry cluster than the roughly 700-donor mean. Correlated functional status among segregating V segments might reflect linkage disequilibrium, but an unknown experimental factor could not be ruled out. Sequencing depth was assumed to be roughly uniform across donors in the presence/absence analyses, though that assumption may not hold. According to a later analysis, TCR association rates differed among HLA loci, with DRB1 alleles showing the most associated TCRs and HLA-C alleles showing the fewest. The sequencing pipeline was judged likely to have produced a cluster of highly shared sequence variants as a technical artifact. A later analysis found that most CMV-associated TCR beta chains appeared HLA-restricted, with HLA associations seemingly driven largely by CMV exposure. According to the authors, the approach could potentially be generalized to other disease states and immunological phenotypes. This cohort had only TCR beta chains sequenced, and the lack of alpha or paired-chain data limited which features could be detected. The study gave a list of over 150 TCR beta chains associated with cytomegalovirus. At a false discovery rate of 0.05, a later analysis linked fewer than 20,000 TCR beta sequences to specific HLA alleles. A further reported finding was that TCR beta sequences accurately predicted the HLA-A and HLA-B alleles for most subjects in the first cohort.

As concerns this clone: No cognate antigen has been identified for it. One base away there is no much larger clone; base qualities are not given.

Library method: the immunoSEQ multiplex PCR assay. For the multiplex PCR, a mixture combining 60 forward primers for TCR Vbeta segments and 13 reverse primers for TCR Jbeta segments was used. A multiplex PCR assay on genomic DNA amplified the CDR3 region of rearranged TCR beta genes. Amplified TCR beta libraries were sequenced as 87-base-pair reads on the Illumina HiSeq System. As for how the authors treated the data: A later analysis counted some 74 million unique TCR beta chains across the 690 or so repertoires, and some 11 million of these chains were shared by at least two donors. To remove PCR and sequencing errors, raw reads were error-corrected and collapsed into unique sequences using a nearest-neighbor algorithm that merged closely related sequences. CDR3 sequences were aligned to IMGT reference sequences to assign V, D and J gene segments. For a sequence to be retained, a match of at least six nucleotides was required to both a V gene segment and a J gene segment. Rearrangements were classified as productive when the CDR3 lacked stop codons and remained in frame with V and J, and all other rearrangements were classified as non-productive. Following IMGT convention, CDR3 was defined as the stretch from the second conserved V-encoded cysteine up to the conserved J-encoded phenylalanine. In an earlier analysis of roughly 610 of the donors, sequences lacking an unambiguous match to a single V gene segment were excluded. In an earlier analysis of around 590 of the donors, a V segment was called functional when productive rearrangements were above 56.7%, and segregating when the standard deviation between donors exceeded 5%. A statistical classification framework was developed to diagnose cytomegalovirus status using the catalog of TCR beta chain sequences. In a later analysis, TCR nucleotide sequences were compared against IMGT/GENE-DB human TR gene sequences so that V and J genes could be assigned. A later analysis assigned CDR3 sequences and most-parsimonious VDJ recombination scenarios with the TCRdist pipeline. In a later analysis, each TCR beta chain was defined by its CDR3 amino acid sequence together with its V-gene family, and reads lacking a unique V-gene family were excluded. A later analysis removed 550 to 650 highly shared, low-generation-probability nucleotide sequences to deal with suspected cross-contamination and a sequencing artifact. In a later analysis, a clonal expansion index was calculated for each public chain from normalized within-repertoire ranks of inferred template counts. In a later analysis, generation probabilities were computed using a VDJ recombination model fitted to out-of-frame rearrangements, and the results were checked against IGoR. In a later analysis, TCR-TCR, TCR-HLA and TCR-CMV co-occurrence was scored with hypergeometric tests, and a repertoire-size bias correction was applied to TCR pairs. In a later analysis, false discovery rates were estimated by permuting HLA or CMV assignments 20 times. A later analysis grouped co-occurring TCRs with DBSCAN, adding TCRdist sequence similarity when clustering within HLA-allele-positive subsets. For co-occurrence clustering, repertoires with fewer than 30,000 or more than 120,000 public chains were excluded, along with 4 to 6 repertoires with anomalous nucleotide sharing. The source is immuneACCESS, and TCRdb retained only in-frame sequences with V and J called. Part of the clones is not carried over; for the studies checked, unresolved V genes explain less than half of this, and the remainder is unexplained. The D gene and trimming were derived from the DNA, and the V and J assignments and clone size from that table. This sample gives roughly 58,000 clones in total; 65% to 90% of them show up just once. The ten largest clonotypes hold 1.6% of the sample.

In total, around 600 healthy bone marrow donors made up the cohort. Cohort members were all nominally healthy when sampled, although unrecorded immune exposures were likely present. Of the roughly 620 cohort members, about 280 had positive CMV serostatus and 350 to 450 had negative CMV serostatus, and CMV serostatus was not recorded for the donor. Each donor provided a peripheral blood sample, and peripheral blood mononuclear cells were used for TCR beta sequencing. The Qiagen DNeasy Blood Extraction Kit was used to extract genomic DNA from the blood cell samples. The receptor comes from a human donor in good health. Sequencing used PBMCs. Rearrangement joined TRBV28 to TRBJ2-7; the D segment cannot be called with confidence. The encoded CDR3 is CASSYSLSYEQYF. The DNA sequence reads TGTGCCAGCAGTTACTCGTTGAGCTACGAGCAGTACTTC.